This T cell receptor (beta chain) derives from a study of neurological immune-mediated disorders. This clonotype was seen repeatedly, ten times or more. Its antigen is not identified. Regarding the study as a whole: No clinical or MRI feature was associated with the multiple sclerosis repertoire cluster.

CDR1 is SGDLS, CDR2 YYNGEE, per germline. The CDR3 is made up of 14 amino acids. The V and J ends lost 4 bases and 7 bases respectively, with 18 bases between them. TCRdb re-called the 5' RACE reads with MiXCR, one entry per CDR3 protein. The sample lists about 33,000 distinct CDR3 sequences, more than 1.3% occurring once. The receptor was derived from a woman aged 25 to 39 with multiple sclerosis. The sample taken for sequencing was PBMCs. The V call is TRBV9, the J call TRBJ2-7, with a possible D match to TRBD2 (5 bases). CDR3 bases: TGTGCCAGCAGCCTCCTCGGGATGGGCTCTGAGCAGTACTTC. It specifies CASSLLGMGSEQYF.